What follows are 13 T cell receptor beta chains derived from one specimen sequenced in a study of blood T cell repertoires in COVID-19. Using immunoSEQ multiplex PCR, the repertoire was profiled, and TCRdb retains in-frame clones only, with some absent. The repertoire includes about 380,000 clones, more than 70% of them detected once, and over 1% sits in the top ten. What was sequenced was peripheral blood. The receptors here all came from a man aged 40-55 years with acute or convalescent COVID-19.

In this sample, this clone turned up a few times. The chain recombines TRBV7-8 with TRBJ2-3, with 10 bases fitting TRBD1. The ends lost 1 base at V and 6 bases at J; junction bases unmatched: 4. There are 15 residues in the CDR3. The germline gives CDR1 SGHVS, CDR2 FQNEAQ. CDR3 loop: CASSLGQGAWDTQYF. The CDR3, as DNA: TGTGCCAGCAGCTTAGGACAGGGGGCCTGGGATACGCAGTATTTT. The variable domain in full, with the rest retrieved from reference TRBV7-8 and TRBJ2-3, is GAGVSQSPRYKVAKRGQDVALRCDPISGHVSLFWYQQALGQGPEFLTYFQNEAQLDKSGLPSDRFFAERPEGSVSTLKIQRTQQEDSAVYLCASSLGQGAWDTQYFGPGTRLTVL.

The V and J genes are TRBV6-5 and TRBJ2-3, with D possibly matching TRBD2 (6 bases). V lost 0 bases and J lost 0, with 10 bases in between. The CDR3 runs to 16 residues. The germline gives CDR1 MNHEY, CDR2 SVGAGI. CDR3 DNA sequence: TGTGCCAGCAGTTACTCAGCCAGCGGGAGCACAGATACGCAGTATTTT. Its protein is CASSYSASGSTDTQYF.

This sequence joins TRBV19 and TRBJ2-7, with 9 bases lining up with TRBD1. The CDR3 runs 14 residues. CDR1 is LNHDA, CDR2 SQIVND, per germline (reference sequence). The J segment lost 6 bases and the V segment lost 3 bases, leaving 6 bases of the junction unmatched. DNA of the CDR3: TGTGCCAGTAGTATTGGTGACAGGGGGATCGAGCAGTACTTC. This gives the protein CASSIGDRGIEQYF. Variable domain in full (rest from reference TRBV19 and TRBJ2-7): DGGITQSPKYLFRKEGQNVTLSCEQNLNHDAMYWYRQDPGQGLRLIYYSQIVNDFQKGDIAEGYSVSREKKESFPLTVTSAQKNPTAFYLCASSIGDRGIEQYFGPGTRLTVT.

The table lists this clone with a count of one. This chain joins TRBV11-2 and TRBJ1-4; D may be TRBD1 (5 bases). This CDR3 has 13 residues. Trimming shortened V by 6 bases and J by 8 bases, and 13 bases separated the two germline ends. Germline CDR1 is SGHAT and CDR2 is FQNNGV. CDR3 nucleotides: TGTGCCAGCAGGGGGCAGGTTGGGGAAAAACTGTTTTTT. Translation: CASRGQVGEKLFF.

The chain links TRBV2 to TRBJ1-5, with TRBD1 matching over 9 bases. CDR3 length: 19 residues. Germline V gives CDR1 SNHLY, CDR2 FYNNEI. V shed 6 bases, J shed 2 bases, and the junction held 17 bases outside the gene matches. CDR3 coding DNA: TGTGCCAGCAGATATTGGGGACAGGGCCCAGGCAGTGGCAATCAGCCCCAGCATTTT. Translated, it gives CASRYWGQGPGSGNQPQHF.

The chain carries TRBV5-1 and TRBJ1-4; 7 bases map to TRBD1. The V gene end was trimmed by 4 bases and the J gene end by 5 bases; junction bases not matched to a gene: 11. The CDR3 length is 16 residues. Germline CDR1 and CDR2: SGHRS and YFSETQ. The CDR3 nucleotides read TGCGCCAGCAGCCCGAATCCGGGACAGACCAATGAAAAACTGTTTTTT. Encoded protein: CASSPNPGQTNEKLFF.

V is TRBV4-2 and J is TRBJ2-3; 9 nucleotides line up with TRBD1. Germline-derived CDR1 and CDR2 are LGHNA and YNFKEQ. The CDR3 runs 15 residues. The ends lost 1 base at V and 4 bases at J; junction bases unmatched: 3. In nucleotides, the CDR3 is TGTGCCAGCAGCCAAGGGGACAGGGAGGCAGATACGCAGTATTTT. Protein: CASSQGDREADTQYF.

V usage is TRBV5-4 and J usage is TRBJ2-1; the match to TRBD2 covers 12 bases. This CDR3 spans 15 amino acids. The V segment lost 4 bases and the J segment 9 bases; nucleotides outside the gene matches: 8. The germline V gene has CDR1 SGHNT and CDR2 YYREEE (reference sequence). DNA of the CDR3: TGTGCCAGCAGCCGGCGGACTAGCGGGACTGGTGAGCAGTTCTTC. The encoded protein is CASSRRTSGTGEQFF.

CDR3 DNA: TGCAGCGTTGCCCAAACGGGGGGAAACACCATATATTTT. Residues: CSVAQTGGNTIYF. The genes are TRBV29-1 and TRBJ1-3; D gene unclear. The V end lost 4 bases, the J end lost 4 bases, and 11 bases lay between the germline ends. Per the germline V gene, CDR1 is SQVTM and CDR2 is ANQGSEA. There are 13 residues in the CDR3.

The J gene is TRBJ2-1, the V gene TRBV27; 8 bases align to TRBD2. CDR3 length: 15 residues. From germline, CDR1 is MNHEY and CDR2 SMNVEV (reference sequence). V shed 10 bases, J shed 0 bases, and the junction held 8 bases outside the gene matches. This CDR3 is CATALAGSSYNEQFF. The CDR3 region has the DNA TGTGCCACAGCCTTAGCGGGGAGCTCCTACAATGAGCAGTTCTTC.

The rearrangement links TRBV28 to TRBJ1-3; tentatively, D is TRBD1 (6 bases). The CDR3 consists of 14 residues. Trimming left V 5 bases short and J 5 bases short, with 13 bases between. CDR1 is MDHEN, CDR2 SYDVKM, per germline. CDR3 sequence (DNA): TGTGCCAGCAGTCCGCCGGGACACAGAAACACCATATATTTT. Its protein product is CASSPPGHRNTIYF.

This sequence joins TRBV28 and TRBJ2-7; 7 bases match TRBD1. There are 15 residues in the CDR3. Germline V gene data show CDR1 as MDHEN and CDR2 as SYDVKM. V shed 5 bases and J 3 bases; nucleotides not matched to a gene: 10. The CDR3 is CASSLWTGLNYEQYF. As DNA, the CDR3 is TGTGCCAGCAGTCTTTGGACAGGCCTAAACTACGAGCAGTACTTC.

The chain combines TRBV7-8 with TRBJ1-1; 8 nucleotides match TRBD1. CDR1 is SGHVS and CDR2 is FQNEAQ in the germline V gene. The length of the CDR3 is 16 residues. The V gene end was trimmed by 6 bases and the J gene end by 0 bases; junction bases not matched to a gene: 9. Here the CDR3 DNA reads TGTGCCAGCAGGGGGGCAGGGGGCATATTGAACACTGAAGCTTTCTTT. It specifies CASRGAGGILNTEAFF.